This T cell receptor beta chain originates from a study of blood T cells in healthy people across ages. Germline assignment: CDR1 MNHNS and CDR2 SASEGT. CDR3 length: 17 residues. Trimming took 4 bases from V and 2 from J; bases not matched to a gene: 11. Primers used in a second PCR of roughly 6 to 12 cycles were a sample-barcoded 5' primer and a J-beta primer mix. Using its own MiXCR run on the 5' RACE reads, TCRdb lists one record per CDR3 protein. This sample has hundreds of thousands of distinct CDR3 sequences, with 35% to 50% found just once. This chain links TRBV6-1 with TRBJ2-3; 8 bases align to TRBD1. The receptor was isolated from a man at least 80 years old in good health. The sample consisted of blood. The CDR3 region is CASSVRQGTSTTDTQYF. The CDR3 coding sequence is TGTGCCAGCAGTGTACGACAGGGGACTTCTACCACAGATACGCAGTATTTT.